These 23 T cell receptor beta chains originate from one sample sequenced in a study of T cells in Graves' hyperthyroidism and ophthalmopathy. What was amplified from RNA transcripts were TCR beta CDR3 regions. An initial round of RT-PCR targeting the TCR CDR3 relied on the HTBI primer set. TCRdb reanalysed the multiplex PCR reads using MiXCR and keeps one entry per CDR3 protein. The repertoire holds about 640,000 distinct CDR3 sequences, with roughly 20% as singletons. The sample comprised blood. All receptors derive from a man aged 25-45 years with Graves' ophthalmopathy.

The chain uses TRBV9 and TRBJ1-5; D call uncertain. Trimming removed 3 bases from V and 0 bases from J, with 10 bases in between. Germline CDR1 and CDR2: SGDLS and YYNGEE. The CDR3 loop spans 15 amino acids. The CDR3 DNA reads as TGTGCCAGCAGCGCAGAGACGGATAGCAATCAGCCCCAGCATTTT. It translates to CASSAETDSNQPQHF.

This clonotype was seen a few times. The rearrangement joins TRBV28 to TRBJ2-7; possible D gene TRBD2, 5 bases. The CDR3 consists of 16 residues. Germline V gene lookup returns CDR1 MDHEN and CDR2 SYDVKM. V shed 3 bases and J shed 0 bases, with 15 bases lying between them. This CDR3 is CASSFTSGEYSYEQYF. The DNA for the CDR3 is TGTGCCAGCAGTTTTACTAGTGGGGAGTACTCCTACGAGCAGTACTTC. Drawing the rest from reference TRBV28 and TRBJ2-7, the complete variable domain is DVKVTQSSRYLVKRTGEKVFLECVQDMDHENMFWYRQDPGLGLRLIYFSYDVKMKEKGDIPEGYSVSREKKERFSLILESASTNQTSMYLCASSFTSGEYSYEQYFGPGTRLTVT.

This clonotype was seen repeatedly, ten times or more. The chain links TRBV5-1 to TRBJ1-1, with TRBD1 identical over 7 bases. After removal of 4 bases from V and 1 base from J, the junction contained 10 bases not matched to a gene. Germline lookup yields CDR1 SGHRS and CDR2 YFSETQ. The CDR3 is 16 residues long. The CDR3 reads CASSLGAGGANTEAFF. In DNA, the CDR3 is TGCGCCAGCAGCCTGGGGGCAGGGGGGGCGAACACTGAAGCTTTCTTT.

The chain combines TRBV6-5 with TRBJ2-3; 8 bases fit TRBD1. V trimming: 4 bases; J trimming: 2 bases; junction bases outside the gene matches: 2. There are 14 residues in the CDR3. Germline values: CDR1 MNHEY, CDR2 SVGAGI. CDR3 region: CASSSTGDTDTQYF. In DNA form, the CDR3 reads TGTGCCAGCAGTTCGACAGGGGACACAGATACGCAGTATTTT.

The CDR3 region is CASSLGQGVTYNEQFF. For the CDR3, the DNA is TGCGCCAGCAGCTTGGGACAGGGAGTGACCTACAATGAGCAGTTCTTC. The gene calls are TRBV5-1 and TRBJ2-1; 7 bases line up with TRBD1. CDR3 size: 16 residues. The J segment lost 2 bases and the V segment lost 0 bases, leaving 5 bases of the junction unmatched. Looked up from germline, CDR1 is SGHRS and CDR2 is YFSETQ.

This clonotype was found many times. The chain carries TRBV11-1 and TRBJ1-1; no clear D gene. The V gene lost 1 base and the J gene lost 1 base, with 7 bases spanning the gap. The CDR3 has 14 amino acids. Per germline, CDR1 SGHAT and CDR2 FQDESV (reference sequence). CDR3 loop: CASSLGSKNTEAFF. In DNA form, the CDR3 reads TGTGCCAGCAGCTTAGGATCCAAGAACACTGAAGCTTTCTTT.

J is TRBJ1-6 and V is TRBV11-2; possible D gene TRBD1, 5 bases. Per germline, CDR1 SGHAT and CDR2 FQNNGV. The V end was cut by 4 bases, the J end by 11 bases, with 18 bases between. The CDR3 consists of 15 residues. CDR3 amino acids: CASSSELTTGPPLHF. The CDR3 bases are TGTGCCAGCAGCTCAGAATTGACTACAGGACCACCCCTCCACTTT.

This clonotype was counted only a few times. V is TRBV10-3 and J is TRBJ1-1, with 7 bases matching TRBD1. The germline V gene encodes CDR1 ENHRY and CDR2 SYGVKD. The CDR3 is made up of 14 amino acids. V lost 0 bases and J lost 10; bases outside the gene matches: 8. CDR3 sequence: CAISESAQGRGAFF. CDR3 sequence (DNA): TGTGCCATCAGTGAGTCGGCACAGGGGCGAGGAGCTTTCTTT.

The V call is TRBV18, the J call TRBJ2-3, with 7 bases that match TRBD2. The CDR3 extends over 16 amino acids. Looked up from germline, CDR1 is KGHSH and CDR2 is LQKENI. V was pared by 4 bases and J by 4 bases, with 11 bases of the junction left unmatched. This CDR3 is CASSLTSERTADTQYF. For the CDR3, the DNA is TGTGCCAGCTCACTTACTAGCGAGAGGACCGCAGATACGCAGTATTTT.

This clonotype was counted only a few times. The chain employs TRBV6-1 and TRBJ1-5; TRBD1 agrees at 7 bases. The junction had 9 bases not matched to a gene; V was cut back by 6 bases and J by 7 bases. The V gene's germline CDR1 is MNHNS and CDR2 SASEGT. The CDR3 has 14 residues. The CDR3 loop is CASRQTGVGQPQHF. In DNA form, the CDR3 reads TGTGCCAGCAGGCAAACAGGGGTCGGACAGCCCCAGCATTTT.

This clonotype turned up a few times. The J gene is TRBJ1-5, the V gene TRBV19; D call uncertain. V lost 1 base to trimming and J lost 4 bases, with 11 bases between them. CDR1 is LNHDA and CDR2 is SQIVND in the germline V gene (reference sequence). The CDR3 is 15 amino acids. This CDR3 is CASSIGPVGNQPQHF. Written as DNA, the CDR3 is TGTGCCAGTAGTATAGGACCGGTGGGTAATCAGCCCCAGCATTTT.

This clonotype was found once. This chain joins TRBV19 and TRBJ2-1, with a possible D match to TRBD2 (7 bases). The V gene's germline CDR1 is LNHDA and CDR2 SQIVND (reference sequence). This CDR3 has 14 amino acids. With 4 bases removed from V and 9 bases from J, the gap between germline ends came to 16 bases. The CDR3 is CASSTRRGLGEQFF. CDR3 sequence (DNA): TGTGCCAGTAGTACCCGGCGGGGGCTAGGTGAGCAGTTCTTC.

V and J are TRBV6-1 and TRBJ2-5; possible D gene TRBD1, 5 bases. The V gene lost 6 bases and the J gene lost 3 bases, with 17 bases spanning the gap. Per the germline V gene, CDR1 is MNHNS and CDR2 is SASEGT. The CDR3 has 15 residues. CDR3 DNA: TGTGCCAGCAGCCCCGGCAGGGTAATTGAAGAGACCCAGTACTTC. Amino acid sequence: CASSPGRVIEETQYF.

In nucleotides, the CDR3 is TGTGCCAGCAGTCTCATGGATACGCAGTATTTT. It is translated as CASSLMDTQYF. The V call is TRBV28, the J call TRBJ2-3; D is unclear. Germline V CDR1 and CDR2: MDHEN, SYDVKM. V was cut by 5 bases and J by 6 bases, with 6 bases left in between. The CDR3 totals 11 residues.

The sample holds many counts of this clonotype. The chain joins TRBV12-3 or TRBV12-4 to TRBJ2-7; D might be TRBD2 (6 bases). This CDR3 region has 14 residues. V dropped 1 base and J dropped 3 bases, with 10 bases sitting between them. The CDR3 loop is CASSLGGVGYEQYF. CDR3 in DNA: TGTGCCAGCAGTTTAGGGGGGGTCGGCTACGAGCAGTACTTC.

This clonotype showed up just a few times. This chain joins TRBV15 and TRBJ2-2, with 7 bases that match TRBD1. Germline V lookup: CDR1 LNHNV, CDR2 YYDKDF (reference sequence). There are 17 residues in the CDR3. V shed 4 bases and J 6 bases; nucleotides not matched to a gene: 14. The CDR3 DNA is TGTGCCACCAGCACAGGACAGGACCGACTCATCGCCGGGGAGCTGTTTTTT. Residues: CATSTGQDRLIAGELFF.

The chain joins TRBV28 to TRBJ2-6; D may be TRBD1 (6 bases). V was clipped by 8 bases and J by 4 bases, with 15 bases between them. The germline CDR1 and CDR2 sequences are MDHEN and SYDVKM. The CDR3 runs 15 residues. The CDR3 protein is CASGEQGYGANVLTF. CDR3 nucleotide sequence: TGTGCCAGCGGGGAACAGGGTTACGGGGCCAACGTCCTGACTTTC.

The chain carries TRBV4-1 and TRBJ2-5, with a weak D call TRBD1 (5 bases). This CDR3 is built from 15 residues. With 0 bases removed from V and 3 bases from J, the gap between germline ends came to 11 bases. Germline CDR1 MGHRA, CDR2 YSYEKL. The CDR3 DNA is TGCGCCAGCAGCCAAGATTGGCAGGGAAAAGAGACCCAGTACTTC. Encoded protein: CASSQDWQGKETQYF.

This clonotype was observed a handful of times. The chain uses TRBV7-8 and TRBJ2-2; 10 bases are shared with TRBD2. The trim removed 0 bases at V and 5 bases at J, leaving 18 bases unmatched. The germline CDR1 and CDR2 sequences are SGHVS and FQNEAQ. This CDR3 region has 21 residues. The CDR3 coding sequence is TGTGCCAGCAGCTTAGCGTCACTAGCGGGACTTCGGAATGGAGAAACCGGGGAGCTGTTTTTT. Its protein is CASSLASLAGLRNGETGELFF.

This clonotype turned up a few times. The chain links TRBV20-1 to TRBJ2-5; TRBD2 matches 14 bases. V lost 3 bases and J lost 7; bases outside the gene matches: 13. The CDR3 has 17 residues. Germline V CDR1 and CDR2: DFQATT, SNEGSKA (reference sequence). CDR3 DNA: TGCAGTGCTAGGGGGACTAGCGGGAGACTGGGCAAGGGGACCCAGTACTTC. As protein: CSARGTSGRLGKGTQYF.

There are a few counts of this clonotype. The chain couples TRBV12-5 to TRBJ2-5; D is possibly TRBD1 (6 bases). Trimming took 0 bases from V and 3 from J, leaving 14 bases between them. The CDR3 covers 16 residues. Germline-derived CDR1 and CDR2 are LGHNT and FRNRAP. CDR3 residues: CASGLVSGTPKETQYF. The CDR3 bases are TGTGCTAGTGGTTTGGTTTCCGGGACACCAAAAGAGACCCAGTACTTC.

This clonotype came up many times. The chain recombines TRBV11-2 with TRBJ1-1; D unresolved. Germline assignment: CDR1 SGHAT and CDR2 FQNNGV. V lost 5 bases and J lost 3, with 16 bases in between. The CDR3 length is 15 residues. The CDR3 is CASSTRLRTYTEAFF. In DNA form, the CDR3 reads TGTGCCAGCAGCACAAGACTTAGGACTTACACTGAAGCTTTCTTT.

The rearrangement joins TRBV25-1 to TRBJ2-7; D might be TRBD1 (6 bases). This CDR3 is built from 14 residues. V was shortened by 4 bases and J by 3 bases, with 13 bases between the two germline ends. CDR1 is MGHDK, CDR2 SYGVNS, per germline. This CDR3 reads CASSVRDTGYEQYF. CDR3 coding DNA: TGTGCCAGCAGTGTCCGGGACACTGGCTACGAGCAGTACTTC.